In this sample, the clone carrying this T cell receptor beta chain turned up many times. Its antigen is still unknown. The sequenced fragment ends 3 residues before the CDR3 boundary, so the rest is inferred from the germline J gene. The record originates from a study of T cell clonality in common variable immunodeficiency. Repertoires were generated with immunoSEQ multiplex PCR, while TCRdb's copy carries only in-frame clones and drops some. The sample shows about 35,000 clones, none of them appearing just once. V lost 3 bases, J lost 5 bases, and 13 bases lay in between. Germline loops: CDR1 DFQATT, CDR2 SNEGSKA (reference sequence). The CDR3 has 13 amino acids. Study-level findings and limits: Shared TCRbeta clones were fewer between CVID subjects than controls.

This sequence was found in a person aged 18 to 70 in good health. The genes are TRBV20-1 and TRBJ1-1, with D tentatively TRBD1 (5 bases). Material for sequencing was peripheral blood mononuclear cells. The CDR3 region is CSASGGSKTEAFF. CDR3 DNA, as far as it was read: TGCAGTGCTAGCGGGGGATCGAAGACTGAA.